The 7 T cell receptor beta chains presented below share a single source sample, sequenced in a study of cytomegalovirus exposure and HLA in healthy donors. This PCR relied on a set of 60 Vbeta primers and 13 Jbeta primers. Sequenced by immunoSEQ multiplex PCR; TCRdb stores in-frame clones only, minus some. The sample shows roughly 120,000 clones, around 75% of them seen only once. Sequencing input: PBMCs. The receptor source for this set is a woman aged 18-35 years in good health and CMV-seronegative.

The chain is built from TRBV27 and TRBJ2-7; D possibly corresponds to TRBD1 (5 bases). The CDR3 is made up of 12 amino acids. Germline CDR1 reads MNHEY; CDR2 reads SMNVEV (reference sequence). V lost 5 bases to trimming and J lost 2 bases, with 7 bases between them. CDR3 amino acids: CASSPDTYEQYF. The DNA for the CDR3 is TGTGCCAGCAGTCCGGACACCTACGAGCAGTACTTC.

The rearrangement joins TRBV18 to TRBJ1-2; D unclear. V was cut by 3 bases and J by 6 bases, with 8 bases left in between. This CDR3 is built from 12 residues. Per germline, CDR1 KGHSH and CDR2 LQKENI. CDR3 DNA sequence: TGTGCCAGCTCACCGGGCACGGATGGCTACACCTTC. Translating it yields CASSPGTDGYTF.

The rearrangement uses TRBV6-5 and TRBJ1-1; the D gene is possibly TRBD1 (6 bases). This CDR3 has 11 residues. The V end lost 6 bases, the J end lost 7 bases, and 9 bases lay between the germline ends. The germline gives CDR1 MNHEY, CDR2 SVGAGI. The chain's CDR3 is CASSTGIEAFF. The DNA for the CDR3 is TGTGCCAGCAGCACAGGGATTGAAGCTTTCTTT.

V is TRBV7-9 and J is TRBJ2-3; D gene unclear. CDR1 is SEHNR, CDR2 FQNEAQ, per germline (reference sequence). The CDR3 is 13 amino acids. The V gene lost 5 bases and the J gene lost 5 bases, with 11 bases spanning the gap. DNA of the CDR3: TGTGCCAGCAGCATCCCTTCGGGAGATACGCAGTATTTT. It is translated as CASSIPSGDTQYF.

This clone was seen only a few times. The chain carries TRBV30 and TRBJ1-5; tentatively, D is TRBD1 (5 bases). The ends were cut back, 3 bases at V and 4 bases at J, with 13 bases in the middle. Germline CDR1 reads GTSNPN; CDR2 reads SVGIG (reference sequence). The CDR3 is 14 amino acids. CDR3 DNA sequence: TGTGCCTGGAGCCTCCTCGACAGAAATCAGCCCCAGCATTTT. Protein sequence: CAWSLLDRNQPQHF. Variable domain in full (rest from reference TRBV30 and TRBJ1-5): SQTIHQWPATLVQPVGSPLSLECTVEGTSNPNLYWYRQAAGRGLQLLFYSVGIGQISSEVPQNLSASRPQDRQFILSSKKLLLSDSGFYLCAWSLLDRNQPQHFGDGTRLSIL.

The V and J genes are TRBV6-6 and TRBJ2-7; 10 bases line up with TRBD2. This CDR3 has 15 amino acids. Germline V gives CDR1 MNHNY, CDR2 SVGAGI (reference sequence). Trimming took 3 bases from V and 5 from J; bases not matched to a gene: 7. The CDR3 bases are TGTGCCAGCAGTTATGGTGCTAGCGGGGGCCACGAGCAGTACTTC. Encoded protein: CASSYGASGGHEQYF.

On this clone: The germline gene is not matched at one end of the junction; a read error may be the cause. The chain links TRBV5-6 to TRBJ2-6; 7 bases are shared with TRBD1. Germline V gene sequence: CDR1 SGHDT, CDR2 YYEEEE. The CDR3 has 18 amino acids. CDR3 sequence (DNA): TGTGCCAGCACTGGATGGGGACAGAGACCCTCTGGGGCCAACGTCCCGACTTTC. It codes for CASTGWGQRPSGANVPTF. Full variable domain (remainder filled in from reference TRBV5-6 and TRBJ2-6): DAGVTQSPTHLIKTRGQQVTLRCSPKSGHDTVSWYQQALGQGPQFIFQYYEEEERQRGNFPDRFSGHQFPNYSSELNVNALLLGDSALYLCASTGWGQRPSGANVPTFGAGSRLTVL.